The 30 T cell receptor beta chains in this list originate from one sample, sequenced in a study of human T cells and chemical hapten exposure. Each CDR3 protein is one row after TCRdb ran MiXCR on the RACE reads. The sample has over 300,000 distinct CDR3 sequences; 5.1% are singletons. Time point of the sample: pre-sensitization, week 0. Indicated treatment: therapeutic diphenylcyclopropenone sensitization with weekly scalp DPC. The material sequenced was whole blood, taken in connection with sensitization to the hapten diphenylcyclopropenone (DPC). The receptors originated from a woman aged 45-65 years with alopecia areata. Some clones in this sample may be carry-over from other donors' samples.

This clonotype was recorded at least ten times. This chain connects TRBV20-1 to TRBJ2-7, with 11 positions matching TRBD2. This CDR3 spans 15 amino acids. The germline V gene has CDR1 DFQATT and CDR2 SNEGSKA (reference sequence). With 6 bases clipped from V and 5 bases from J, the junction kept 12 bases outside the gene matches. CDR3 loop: CSAPLALAGGHEQYF. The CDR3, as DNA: TGCAGTGCCCCCTTGGCGCTAGCGGGAGGACACGAGCAGTACTTC.

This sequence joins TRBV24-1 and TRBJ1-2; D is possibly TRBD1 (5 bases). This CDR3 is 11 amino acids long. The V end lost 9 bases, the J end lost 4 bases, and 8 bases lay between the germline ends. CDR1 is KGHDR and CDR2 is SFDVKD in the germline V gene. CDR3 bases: TGTGCCACCGGGGACGGCTATGGCTACACCTTC. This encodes CATGDGYGYTF.

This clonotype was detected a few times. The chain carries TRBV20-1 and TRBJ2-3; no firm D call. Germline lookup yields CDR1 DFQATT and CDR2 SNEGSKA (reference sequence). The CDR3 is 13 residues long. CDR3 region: CSTTTAGTDTQYF. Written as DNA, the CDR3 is TGCAGCACTACCACTGCAGGTACAGATACGCAGTATTTT.

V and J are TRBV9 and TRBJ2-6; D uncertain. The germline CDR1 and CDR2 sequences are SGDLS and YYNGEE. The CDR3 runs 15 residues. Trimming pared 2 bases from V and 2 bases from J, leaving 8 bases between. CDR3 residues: CASSVRTTGANVLTF. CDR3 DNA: TGTGCCAGCAGCGTCCGGACCACTGGGGCCAACGTCCTGACTTTC.

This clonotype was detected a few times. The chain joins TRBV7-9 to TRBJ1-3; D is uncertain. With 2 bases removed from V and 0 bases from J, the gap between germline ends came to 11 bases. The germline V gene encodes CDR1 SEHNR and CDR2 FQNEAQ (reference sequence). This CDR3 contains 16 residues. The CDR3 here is CASSLLSGFSGNTIYF. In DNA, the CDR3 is TGTGCCAGCAGCTTATTATCCGGATTCTCTGGAAACACCATATATTTT. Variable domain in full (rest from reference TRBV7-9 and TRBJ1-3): DTGVSQNPRHKITKRGQNVTFRCDPISEHNRLYWYRQTLGQGPEFLTYFQNEAQLEKSRLLSDRFSAERPKGSFSTLEIQRTEQGDSAMYLCASSLLSGFSGNTIYFGEGSWLTVV.

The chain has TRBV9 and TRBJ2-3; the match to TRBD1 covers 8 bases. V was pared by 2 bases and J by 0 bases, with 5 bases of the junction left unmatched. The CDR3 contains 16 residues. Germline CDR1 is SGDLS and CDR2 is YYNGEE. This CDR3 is CASSVDGTGSTDTQYF. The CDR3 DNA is TGTGCCAGCAGCGTGGACGGGACAGGCAGCACAGATACGCAGTATTTT.

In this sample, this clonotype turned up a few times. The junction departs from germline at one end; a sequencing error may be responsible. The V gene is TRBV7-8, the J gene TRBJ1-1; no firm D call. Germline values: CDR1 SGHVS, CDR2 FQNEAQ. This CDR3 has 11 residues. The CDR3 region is CASSLDVTVYF. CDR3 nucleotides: TGTGCCAGCAGCTTAGATGTAACGGTCTACTTT.

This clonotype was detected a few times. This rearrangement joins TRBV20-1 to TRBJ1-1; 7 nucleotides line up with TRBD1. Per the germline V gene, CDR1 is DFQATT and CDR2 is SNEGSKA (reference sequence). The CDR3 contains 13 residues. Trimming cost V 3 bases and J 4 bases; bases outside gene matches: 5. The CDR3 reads CSARVGGVTEAFF. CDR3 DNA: TGCAGTGCTAGGGTAGGGGGCGTCACTGAAGCTTTCTTT.

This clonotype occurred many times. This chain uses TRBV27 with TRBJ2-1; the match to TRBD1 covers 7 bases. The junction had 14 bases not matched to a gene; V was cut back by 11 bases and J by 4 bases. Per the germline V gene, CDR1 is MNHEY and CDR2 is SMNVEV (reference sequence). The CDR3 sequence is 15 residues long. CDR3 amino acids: CAHPLGTASYNEQFF. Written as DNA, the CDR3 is TGTGCCCATCCCTTGGGGACAGCCTCATACAATGAGCAGTTCTTC.

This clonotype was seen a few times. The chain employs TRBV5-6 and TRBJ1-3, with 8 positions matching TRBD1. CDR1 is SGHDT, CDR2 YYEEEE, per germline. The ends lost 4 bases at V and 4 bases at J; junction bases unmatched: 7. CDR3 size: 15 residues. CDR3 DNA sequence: TGTGCCAGCAGCCTTGGCAGGGGGCCAGGAAACACCATATATTTT. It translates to CASSLGRGPGNTIYF.

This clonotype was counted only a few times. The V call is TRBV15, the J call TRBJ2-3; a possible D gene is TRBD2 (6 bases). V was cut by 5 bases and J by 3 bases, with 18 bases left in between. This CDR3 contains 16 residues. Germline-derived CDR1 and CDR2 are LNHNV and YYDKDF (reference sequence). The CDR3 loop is CATSLAGGQGTDTQYF. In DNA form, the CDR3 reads TGTGCCACCAGCCTCGCTGGAGGGCAGGGAACAGATACGCAGTATTTT. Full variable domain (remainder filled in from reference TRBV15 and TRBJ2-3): DAMVIQNPRYQVTQFGKPVTLSCSQTLNHNVMYWYQQKSSQAPKLLFHYYDKDFNNEADTPDNFQSRRPNTSFCFLDIRSPGLGDTAMYLCATSLAGGQGTDTQYFGPGTRLTVL.

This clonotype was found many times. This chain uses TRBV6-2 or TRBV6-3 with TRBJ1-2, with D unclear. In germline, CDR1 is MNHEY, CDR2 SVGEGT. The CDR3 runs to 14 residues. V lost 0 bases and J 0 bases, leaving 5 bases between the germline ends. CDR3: CASSYSTANYGYTF. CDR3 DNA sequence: TGTGCCAGCAGTTACTCGACCGCTAACTATGGCTACACCTTC.

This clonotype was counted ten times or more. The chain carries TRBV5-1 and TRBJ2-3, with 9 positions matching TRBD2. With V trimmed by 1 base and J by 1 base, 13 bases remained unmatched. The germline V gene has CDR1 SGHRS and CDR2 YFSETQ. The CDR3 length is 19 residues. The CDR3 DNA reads TGCGCCAGCAGCTTGAGACTTCAACGGCGCGGGGGGGGCACAGATACGCAGTATTTT. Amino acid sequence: CASSLRLQRRGGGTDTQYF.

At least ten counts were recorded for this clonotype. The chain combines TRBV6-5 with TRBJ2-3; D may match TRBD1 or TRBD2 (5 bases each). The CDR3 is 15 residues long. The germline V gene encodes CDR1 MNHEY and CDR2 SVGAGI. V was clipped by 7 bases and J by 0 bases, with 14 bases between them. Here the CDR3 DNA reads TGTGCCAGCATGAGCGAGGGGCACAGCACAGATACGCAGTATTTT. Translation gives CASMSEGHSTDTQYF.

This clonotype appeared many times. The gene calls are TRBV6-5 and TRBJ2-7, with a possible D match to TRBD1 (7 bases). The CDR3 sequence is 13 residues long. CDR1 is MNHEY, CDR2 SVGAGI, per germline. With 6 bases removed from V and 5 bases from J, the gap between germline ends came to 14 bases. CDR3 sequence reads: CASSRQGGDEQYF. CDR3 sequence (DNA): TGTGCCAGCAGCCGTCAGGGGGGCGACGAGCAGTACTTC.

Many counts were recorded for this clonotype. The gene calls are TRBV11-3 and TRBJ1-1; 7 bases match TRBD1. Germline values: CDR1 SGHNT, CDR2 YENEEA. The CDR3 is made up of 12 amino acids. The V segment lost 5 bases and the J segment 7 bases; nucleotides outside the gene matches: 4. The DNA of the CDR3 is TGTGCCAGCAGCCGCCGGGACAGTGAAGCTTTCTTT. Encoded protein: CASSRRDSEAFF. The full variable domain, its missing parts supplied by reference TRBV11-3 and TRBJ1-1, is EAGVVQSPRYKIIEKKQPVAFWCNPISGHNTLYWYLQNLGQGPELLIRYENEEAVDDSQLPKDRFSAERLKGVDSTLKIQPAELGDSAVYLCASSRRDSEAFFGQGTRLTVV.

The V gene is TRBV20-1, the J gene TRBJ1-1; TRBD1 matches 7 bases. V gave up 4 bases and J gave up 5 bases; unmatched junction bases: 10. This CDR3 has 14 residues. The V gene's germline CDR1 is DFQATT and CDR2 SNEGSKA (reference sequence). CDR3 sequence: CSATKTGMWTEAFF. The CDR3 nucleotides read TGCAGTGCTACCAAGACAGGGATGTGGACTGAAGCTTTCTTT.

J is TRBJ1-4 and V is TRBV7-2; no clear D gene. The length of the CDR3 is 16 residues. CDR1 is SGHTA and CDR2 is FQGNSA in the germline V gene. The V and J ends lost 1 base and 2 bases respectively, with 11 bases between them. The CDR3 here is CASSLGAGRTNEKLFF. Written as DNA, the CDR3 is TGTGCCAGCAGCTTAGGGGCCGGGAGGACTAATGAAAAACTGTTTTTT. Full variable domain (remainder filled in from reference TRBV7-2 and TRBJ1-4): GAGVSQSPSNKVTEKGKDVELRCDPISGHTALYWYRQSLGQGLEFLIYFQGNSAPDKSGLPSDRFSAERTGGSVSTLTIQRTQQEDSAVYLCASSLGAGRTNEKLFFGSGTQLSVL.

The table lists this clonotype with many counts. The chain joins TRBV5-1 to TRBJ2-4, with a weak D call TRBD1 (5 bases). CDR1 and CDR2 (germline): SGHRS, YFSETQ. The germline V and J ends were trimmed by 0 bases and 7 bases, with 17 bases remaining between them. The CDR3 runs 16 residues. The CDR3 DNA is TGCGCCAGCAGCTTGGCGGGCAGGGTTGGCGGCAACATTCAGTACTTC. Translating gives CASSLAGRVGGNIQYF.

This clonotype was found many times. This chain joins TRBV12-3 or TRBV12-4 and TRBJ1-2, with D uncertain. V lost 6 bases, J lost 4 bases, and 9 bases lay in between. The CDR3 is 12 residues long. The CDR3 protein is CASRGISYGYTF. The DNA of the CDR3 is TGTGCCAGCAGGGGGATCTCCTATGGCTACACCTTC.

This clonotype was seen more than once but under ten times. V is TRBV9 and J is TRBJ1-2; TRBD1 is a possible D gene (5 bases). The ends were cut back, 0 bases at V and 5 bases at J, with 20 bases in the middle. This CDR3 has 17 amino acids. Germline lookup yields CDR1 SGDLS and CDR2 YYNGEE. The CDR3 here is CASSVDGSWTLQYGYTF. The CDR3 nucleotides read TGTGCCAGCAGCGTAGACGGCTCATGGACATTGCAGTATGGCTACACCTTC.

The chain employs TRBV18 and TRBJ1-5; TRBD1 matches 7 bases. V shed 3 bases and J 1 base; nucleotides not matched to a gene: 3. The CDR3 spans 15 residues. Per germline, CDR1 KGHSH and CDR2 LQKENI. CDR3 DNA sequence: TGTGCCAGCTCACCCGCGACAGGGAGCAATCAGCCCCAGCATTTT. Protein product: CASSPATGSNQPQHF.

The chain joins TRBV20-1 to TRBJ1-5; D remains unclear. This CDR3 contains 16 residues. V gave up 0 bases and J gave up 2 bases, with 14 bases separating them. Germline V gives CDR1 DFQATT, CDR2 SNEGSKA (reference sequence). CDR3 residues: CSARDPQAWGNQPQHF. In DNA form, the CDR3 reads TGCAGTGCTAGAGATCCTCAGGCATGGGGCAATCAGCCCCAGCATTTT.

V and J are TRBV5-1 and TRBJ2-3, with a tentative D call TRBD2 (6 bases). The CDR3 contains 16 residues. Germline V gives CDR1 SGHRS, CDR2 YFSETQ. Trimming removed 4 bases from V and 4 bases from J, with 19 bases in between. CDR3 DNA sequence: TGCGCCAGCAGCCCCCCTACGCTAGCGCGGCCAGATACGCAGTATTTT. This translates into CASSPPTLARPDTQYF.

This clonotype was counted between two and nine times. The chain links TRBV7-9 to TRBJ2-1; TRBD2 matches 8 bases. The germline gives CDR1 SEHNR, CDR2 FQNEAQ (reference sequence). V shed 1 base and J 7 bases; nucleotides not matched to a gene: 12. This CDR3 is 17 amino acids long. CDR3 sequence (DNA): TGTGCCAGCAGCTTAGGTTTAGGGGGACTAGGAGGGAATGAGCAGTTCTTC. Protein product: CASSLGLGGLGGNEQFF.

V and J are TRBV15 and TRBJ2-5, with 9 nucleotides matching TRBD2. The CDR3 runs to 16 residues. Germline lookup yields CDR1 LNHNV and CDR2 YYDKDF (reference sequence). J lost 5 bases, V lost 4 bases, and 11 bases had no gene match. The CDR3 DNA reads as TGTGCCACCAGCACTGTGACTAGCGGCTATCAGGAGACCCAGTACTTC. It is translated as CATSTVTSGYQETQYF.

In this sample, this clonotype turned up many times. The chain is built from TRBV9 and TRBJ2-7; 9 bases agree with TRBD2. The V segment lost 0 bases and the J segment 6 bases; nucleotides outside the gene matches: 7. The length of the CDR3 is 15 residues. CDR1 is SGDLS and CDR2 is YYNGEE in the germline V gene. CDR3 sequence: CASSVAIAGVSEQYF. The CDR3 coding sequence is TGTGCCAGCAGCGTAGCGATAGCGGGAGTTTCCGAGCAGTACTTC.

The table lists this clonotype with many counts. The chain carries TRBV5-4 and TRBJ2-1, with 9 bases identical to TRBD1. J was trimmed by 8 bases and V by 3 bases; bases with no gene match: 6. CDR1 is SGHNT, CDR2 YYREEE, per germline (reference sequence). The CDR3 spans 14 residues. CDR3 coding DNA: TGTGCCAGCAGCTCGGGACAGGGTAGTGATGAGCAGTTCTTC. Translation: CASSSGQGSDEQFF.

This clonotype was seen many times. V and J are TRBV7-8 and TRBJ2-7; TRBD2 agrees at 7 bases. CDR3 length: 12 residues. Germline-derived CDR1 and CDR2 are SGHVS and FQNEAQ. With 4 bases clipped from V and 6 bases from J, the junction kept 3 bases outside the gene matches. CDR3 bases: TGTGCCAGCAGCTCTCGGACTAGCGAGCAGTACTTC. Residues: CASSSRTSEQYF.

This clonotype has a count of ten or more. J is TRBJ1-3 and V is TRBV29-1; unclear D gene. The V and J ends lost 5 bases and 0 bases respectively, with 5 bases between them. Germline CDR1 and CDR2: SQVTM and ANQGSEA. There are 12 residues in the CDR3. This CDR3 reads CSVWVSGNTIYF. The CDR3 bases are TGCAGCGTTTGGGTCTCTGGAAACACCATATATTTT.